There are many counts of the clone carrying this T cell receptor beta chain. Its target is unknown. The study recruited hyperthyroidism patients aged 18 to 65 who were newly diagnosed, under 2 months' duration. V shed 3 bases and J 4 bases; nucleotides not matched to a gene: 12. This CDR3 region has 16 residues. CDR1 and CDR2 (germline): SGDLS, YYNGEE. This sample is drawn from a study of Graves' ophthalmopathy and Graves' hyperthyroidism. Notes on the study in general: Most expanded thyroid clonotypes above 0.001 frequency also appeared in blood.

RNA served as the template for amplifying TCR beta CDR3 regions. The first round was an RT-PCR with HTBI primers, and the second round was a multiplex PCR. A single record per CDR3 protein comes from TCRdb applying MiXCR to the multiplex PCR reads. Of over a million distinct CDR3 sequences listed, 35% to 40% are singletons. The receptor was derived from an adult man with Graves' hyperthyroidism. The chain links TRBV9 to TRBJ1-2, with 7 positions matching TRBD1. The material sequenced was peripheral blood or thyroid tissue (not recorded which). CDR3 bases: TGTGCCAGCAGCGCCAGACCCGACAGGGTGGGCTATGGCTACACCTTC. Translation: CASSARPDRVGYGYTF. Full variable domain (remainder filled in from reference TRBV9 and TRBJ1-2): DSGVTQTPKHLITATGQRVTLRCSPRSGDLSVYWYQQSLDQGLQFLIQYYNGEERAKGNILERFSAQQFPDLHSELNLSSLELGDSALYFCASSARPDRVGYGYTFGSGTRLTVV.